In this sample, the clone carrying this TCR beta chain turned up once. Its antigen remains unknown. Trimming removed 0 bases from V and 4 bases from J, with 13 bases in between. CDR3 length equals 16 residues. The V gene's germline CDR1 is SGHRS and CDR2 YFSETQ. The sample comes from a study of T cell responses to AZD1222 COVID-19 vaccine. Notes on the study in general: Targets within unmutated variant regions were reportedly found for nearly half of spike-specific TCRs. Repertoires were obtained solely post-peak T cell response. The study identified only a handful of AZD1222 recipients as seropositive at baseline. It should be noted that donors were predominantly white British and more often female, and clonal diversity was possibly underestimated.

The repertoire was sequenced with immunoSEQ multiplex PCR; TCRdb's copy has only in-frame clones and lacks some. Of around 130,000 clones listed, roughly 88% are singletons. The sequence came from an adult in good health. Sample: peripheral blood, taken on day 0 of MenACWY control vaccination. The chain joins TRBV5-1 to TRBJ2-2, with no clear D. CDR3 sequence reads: CASSLAAATGTGELFF. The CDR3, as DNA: TGCGCCAGCAGCTTGGCCGCTGCTACGGGCACCGGGGAGCTGTTTTTT. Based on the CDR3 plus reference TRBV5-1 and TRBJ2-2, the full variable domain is KAGVTQTPRYLIKTRGQQVTLSCSPISGHRSVSWYQQTPGQGLQFLFEYFSETQRNKGNFPGRFSGRQFSNSRSEMNVSTLELGDSALYLCASSLAAATGTGELFFGEGSRLTVL.